This entry concerns a single T cell receptor beta chain. This entry is derived from a study of T-cell memory formation after mild COVID-19. The germline V and J ends were trimmed by 3 bases and 3 bases, with 8 bases remaining between them. The V gene's germline CDR1 is SQVTM and CDR2 ANQGSEA. The CDR3 has 12 amino acids. 5'RACE primed at constant segments yielded TCR alpha and TCR beta cDNA libraries bearing sample barcodes and UMIs. TCRdb re-derived calls from the 5' RACE reads in MiXCR, one entry per CDR3 protein. The data hold some 300,000 distinct CDR3 sequences, with roughly 21% observed a single time.

Source material: PBMCs or a T cell subset sorted from them (not recorded which). The source is a man younger than 35 who had mild COVID-19 (a few samples of this study predate the infection). Cell type and time point are not known. The chain combines TRBV29-1 with TRBJ1-2; D is uncertain. CDR3 sequence reads: CSVERDDYGYTF. The CDR3 bases are TGCAGCGTTGAGAGGGATGACTATGGCTACACCTTC.